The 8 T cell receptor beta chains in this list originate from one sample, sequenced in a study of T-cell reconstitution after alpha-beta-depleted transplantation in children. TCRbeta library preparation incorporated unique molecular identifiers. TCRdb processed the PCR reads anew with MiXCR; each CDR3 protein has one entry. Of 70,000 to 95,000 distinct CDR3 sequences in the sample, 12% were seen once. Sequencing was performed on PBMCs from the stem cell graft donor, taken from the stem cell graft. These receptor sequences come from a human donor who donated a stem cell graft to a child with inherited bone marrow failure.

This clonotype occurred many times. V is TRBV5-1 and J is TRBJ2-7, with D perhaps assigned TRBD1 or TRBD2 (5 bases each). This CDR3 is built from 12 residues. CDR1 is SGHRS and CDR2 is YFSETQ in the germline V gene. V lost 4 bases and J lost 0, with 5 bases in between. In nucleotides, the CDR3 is TGCGCCAGCAGCGGGACCTCCTACGAGCAGTACTTC. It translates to CASSGTSYEQYF.

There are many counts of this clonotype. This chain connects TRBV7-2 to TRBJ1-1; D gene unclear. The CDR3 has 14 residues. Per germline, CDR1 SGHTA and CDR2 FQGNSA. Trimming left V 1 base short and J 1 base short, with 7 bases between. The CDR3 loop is CASSLERENTEAFF. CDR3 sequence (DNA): TGTGCCAGCAGCTTAGAACGGGAGAACACTGAAGCTTTCTTT.

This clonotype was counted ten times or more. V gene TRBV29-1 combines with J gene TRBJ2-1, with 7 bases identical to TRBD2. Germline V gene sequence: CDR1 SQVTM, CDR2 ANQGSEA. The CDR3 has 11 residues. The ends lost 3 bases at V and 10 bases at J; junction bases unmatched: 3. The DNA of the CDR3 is TGCAGCGTTGATCCTAGCGGCGAGCAGTTCTTC. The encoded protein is CSVDPSGEQFF.

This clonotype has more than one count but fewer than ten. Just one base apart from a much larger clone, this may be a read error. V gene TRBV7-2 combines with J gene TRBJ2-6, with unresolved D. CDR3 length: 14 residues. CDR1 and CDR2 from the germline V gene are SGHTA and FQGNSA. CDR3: CVSSLVSGANVLTF. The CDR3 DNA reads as TGTGTCAGCAGCTTGGTCTCTGGGGCCAACGTCCTGACTTTC.

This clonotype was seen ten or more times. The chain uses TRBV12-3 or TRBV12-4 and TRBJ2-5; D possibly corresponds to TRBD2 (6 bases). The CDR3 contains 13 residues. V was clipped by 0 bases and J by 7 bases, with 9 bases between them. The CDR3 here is CASSLALGGTQYF. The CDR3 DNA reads TGTGCCAGCAGTTTAGCCCTCGGGGGGACCCAGTACTTC.

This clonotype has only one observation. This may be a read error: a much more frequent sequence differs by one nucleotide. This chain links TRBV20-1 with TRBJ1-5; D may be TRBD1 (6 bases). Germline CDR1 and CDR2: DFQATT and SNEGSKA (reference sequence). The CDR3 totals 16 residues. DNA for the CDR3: TGCGGTGCTAGAGCTTTTGGGGGGGCCGGTAGTCAGCCCCAGCATTTT. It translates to CGARAFGGAGSQPQHF.

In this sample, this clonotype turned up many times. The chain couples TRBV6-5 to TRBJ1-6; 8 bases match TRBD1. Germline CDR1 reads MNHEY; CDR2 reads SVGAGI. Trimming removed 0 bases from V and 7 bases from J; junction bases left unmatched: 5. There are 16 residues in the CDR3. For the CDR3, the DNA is TGTGCCAGCAGTTACTCGATGAGGACAGGGAATTCACCCCTCCACTTT. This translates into CASSYSMRTGNSPLHF.

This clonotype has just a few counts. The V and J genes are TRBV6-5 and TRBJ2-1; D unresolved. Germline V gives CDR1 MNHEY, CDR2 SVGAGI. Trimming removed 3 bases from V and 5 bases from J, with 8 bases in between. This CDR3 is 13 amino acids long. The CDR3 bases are TGTGCCAGCAGTTATACTACCGACAATGAGCAGTTCTTC. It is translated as CASSYTTDNEQFF.